One sample yielded the 20 T cell receptor beta chains listed below, sequenced in a study of blood T cell repertoires in COVID-19. Repertoires were generated with immunoSEQ multiplex PCR, while TCRdb's copy carries only in-frame clones and drops some. The table lists some 250,000 clones, over 65% of them singletons. The sequencing sample was made of peripheral blood. The receptors derive from a woman over 75 with acute or convalescent COVID-19.

The V call is TRBV9, the J call TRBJ1-2; D gene uncertain. Germline V gene data show CDR1 as SGDLS and CDR2 as YYNGEE. The CDR3 is made up of 14 amino acids. V shed 3 bases and J shed 7 bases, with 16 bases lying between them. DNA of the CDR3: TGTGCCAGCAGCGCCATCGGAGGTGGAGGTGGCTACACCTTC. Translated: CASSAIGGGGGYTF.

The gene calls are TRBV24-1 and TRBJ2-1, with a weak D call TRBD2 (6 bases). This CDR3 has 16 residues. The V end lost 4 bases, the J end lost 0 bases, and 12 bases lay between the germline ends. CDR1 and CDR2 (germline): KGHDR, SFDVKD. As DNA, the CDR3 is TGTGCCACCAGTGACGCTAGCGCGAGCTCCTACAATGAGCAGTTCTTC. Amino acid sequence: CATSDASASSYNEQFF.

The rearrangement links TRBV7-9 to TRBJ2-3, with D unresolved. There are 12 residues in the CDR3. Trimming took 4 bases from V and 3 from J, leaving 5 bases between them. The germline gives CDR1 SEHNR, CDR2 FQNEAQ (reference sequence). The CDR3 DNA follows: TGTGCCAGCAGCTCCTTAACAGATACGCAGTATTTT. Protein: CASSSLTDTQYF.

This clone was picked up one time. The chain recombines TRBV5-1 with TRBJ2-6; D remains ambiguous. Germline V gene data show CDR1 as SGHRS and CDR2 as YFSETQ. The length of the CDR3 is 15 residues. Deletions cut 3 bases from V and 1 base from J, with 8 bases between. The CDR3 DNA sequence: TGCGCCAGCAGCTCGACTGAGTCTGGGGCCAACGTCCTGACTTTC. This codes for CASSSTESGANVLTF.

CDR3 in amino acids: CASSTTGNQPQHF. The CDR3 DNA sequence: TGTGCCAGCAGTACAACAGGGAACCAGCCCCAGCATTTT. V usage is TRBV27 and J usage is TRBJ1-5, with D possibly matching TRBD1 (6 bases). Germline CDR1 reads MNHEY; CDR2 reads SMNVEV (reference sequence). CDR3 length equals 13 residues. V was clipped by 5 bases and J by 7 bases, with 12 bases between them.

There are many counts of this clone. The V and J genes are TRBV6-1 and TRBJ1-5, with D perhaps matching TRBD1 (5 bases). Trimming shortened V by 3 bases and J by 3 bases, and 15 bases separated the two germline ends. Germline loops: CDR1 MNHNS, CDR2 SASEGT. The CDR3 runs 16 residues. Here the CDR3 DNA reads TGTGCCAGCAGTGACGTAGGAGGAGGGGTCAATCAGCCCCAGCATTTT. Amino acids: CASSDVGGGVNQPQHF.

This chain joins TRBV4-1 and TRBJ1-1, with D possibly being TRBD1 (6 bases). The germline CDR1 and CDR2 sequences are MGHRA and YSYEKL. V was trimmed by 0 bases and J by 6 bases, leaving 14 bases between them. CDR3 length: 15 amino acids. The CDR3: CASSQDIRGGAEAFF. In nucleotides, the CDR3 is TGCGCCAGCAGCCAAGATATCAGGGGAGGGGCTGAAGCTTTCTTT.

The rearrangement joins TRBV29-1 to TRBJ1-4; TRBD1 matches 10 bases. The CDR3 runs to 14 residues. Trimming took 4 bases from V and 7 from J; bases not matched to a gene: 6. Germline lookup yields CDR1 SQVTM and CDR2 ANQGSEA. This chain's CDR3 is CSVGDRGRGEKLFF. CDR3 DNA sequence: TGCAGCGTTGGGGACAGGGGACGAGGTGAAAAACTGTTTTTT.

The chain employs TRBV19 and TRBJ1-4, with D possibly being TRBD1 (5 bases). V gave up 5 bases and J gave up 8 bases, with 9 bases separating them. Germline values: CDR1 LNHDA, CDR2 SQIVND (reference sequence). This CDR3 is built from 12 residues. CDR3 in DNA: TGTGCCAGTAGTGGACAAGGCGAAAAACTGTTTTTT. It translates to CASSGQGEKLFF.

This clone was detected a few times. The chain carries TRBV5-1 and TRBJ2-4; D is possibly TRBD1 (5 bases). Trimming shortened V by 1 base and J by 6 bases, and 17 bases separated the two germline ends. This CDR3 is built from 16 residues. Germline V gene lookup returns CDR1 SGHRS and CDR2 YFSETQ. The CDR3 DNA is TGCGCCAGCAGCTTGTTGGGCCAGGGTATAGGAAACATTCAGTACTTC. Translating gives CASSLLGQGIGNIQYF.

The chain combines TRBV5-1 with TRBJ1-2, with 7 bases identical to TRBD1. Trimming cost V 4 bases and J 3 bases; bases outside gene matches: 6. Germline V gives CDR1 SGHRS, CDR2 YFSETQ. The CDR3 runs 14 residues. The CDR3 region has the DNA TGCGCCAGCAGCCCACAGACAGGGTACTATGGCTACACCTTC. Encoded protein: CASSPQTGYYGYTF.

The V call is TRBV2, the J call TRBJ1-5, with D uncertain. The V and J ends lost 1 base and 7 bases respectively, with 5 bases between them. The CDR3 runs 12 residues. Per germline, CDR1 SNHLY and CDR2 FYNNEI. The CDR3 bases are TGTGCCAGCAGTGAAGTTGGCCAGCCCCAGCATTTT. Amino acid sequence: CASSEVGQPQHF.

The rearrangement uses TRBV6-2 or TRBV6-3 and TRBJ1-2; 10 bases fit TRBD1. Trimming took 4 bases from V and 2 from J; bases not matched to a gene: 7. Germline V gene lookup returns CDR1 MNHEY and CDR2 SVGEGT. The CDR3 covers 16 residues. In DNA form, the CDR3 reads TGTGCCAGCAGTTTCCCAGGGGACAGGGGCAACTATGGCTACACCTTC. As protein: CASSFPGDRGNYGYTF.

The table lists this clone with a count of one. J is TRBJ2-2 and V is TRBV7-7, with a weak D call TRBD2 (5 bases). The length of the CDR3 is 14 residues. V lost 1 base, J lost 6 bases, and 9 bases lay in between. The germline V gene has CDR1 SSHAT and CDR2 FNYEAQ (reference sequence). As DNA, the CDR3 is TGTGCCAGCAGCTTAGACCCGGGGTCCGGGGAGCTGTTTTTT. It yields the protein CASSLDPGSGELFF.

In its sample, this clone was seen once. This chain connects TRBV6-5 to TRBJ2-7, with D possibly matching TRBD1 (6 bases). The CDR3 contains 16 residues. V lost 2 bases to trimming and J lost 0 bases, with 14 bases between them. Per the germline V gene, CDR1 is MNHEY and CDR2 is SVGAGI. In nucleotides, the CDR3 is TGTGCCAGCAGTTACGGTCAGGGGATGGGCTCCTACGAGCAGTACTTC. Protein sequence: CASSYGQGMGSYEQYF.

The genes are TRBV7-2 and TRBJ1-4; 10 bases match TRBD1. In germline, CDR1 is SGHTA, CDR2 FQGNSA. This CDR3 spans 15 amino acids. V was pared by 5 bases and J by 7 bases, with 7 bases of the junction left unmatched. CDR3 nucleotide sequence: TGTGCCAGCAGCCGGACAGGGGGAGATGGTGAAAAACTGTTTTTT. This gives the protein CASSRTGGDGEKLFF. Complete variable domain (other parts from reference TRBV7-2 and TRBJ1-4): GAGVSQSPSNKVTEKGKDVELRCDPISGHTALYWYRQSLGQGLEFLIYFQGNSAPDKSGLPSDRFSAERTGGSVSTLTIQRTQQEDSAVYLCASSRTGGDGEKLFFGSGTQLSVL.

The V call is TRBV2, the J call TRBJ2-7; maybe TRBD1 (5 bases). V lost 6 bases and J lost 8, with 8 bases in between. CDR3 length equals 10 residues. The V gene's germline CDR1 is SNHLY and CDR2 FYNNEI. The CDR3 region has the DNA TGTGCCAGCAGATCAGGGAAGCAGTACTTC. Its translation is CASRSGKQYF.

The chain carries TRBV18 and TRBJ2-7; 7 positions agree with TRBD2. The J segment lost 6 bases and the V segment lost 3 bases, leaving 2 bases of the junction unmatched. From germline, CDR1 is KGHSH and CDR2 LQKENI. This CDR3 has 12 residues. The CDR3 spells CASSPGGSEQYF. In nucleotides, the CDR3 is TGTGCCAGCTCACCGGGGGGGAGCGAGCAGTACTTC.

The chain combines TRBV27 with TRBJ1-2; TRBD1 is a possible D gene (6 bases). The ends were cut back, 5 bases at V and 1 base at J, with 14 bases in the middle. This CDR3 region has 15 residues. The germline V gene has CDR1 MNHEY and CDR2 SMNVEV (reference sequence). The CDR3 region has the DNA TGTGCCAGCAGTGGTCAGGGGTTGGGTAACTATGGCTACACCTTC. Protein: CASSGQGLGNYGYTF.

The chain employs TRBV9 and TRBJ1-1; the D gene is possibly TRBD1 (5 bases). V lost 0 bases and J 6 bases, leaving 15 bases between the germline ends. The CDR3 totals 15 residues. Looked up from germline, CDR1 is SGDLS and CDR2 is YYNGEE. CDR3 protein: CASSVGGVVSAEAFF. The CDR3, as DNA: TGTGCCAGCAGCGTAGGGGGGGTAGTTAGCGCTGAAGCTTTCTTT.